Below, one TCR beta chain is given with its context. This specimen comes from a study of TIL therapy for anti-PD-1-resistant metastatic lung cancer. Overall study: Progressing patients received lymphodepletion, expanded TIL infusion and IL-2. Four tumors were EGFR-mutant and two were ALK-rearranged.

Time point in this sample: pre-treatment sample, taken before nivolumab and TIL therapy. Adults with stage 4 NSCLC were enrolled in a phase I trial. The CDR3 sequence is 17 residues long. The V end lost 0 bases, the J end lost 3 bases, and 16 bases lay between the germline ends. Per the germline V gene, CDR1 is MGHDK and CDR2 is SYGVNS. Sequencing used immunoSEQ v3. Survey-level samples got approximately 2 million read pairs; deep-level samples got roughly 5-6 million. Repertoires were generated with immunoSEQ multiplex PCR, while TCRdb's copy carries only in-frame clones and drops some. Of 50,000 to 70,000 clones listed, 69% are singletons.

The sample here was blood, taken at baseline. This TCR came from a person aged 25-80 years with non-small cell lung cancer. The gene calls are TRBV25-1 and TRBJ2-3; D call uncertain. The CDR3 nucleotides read TGTGCCAGCAGTGAATATCGCAGCACGGAAATAACAGATACGCAGTATTTT. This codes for CASSEYRSTEITDTQYF.